The next 20 T cell receptor beta chains were all read from a single sample in a study of cytomegalovirus exposure and HLA in healthy donors. In the PCR, 60 Vbeta and 13 Jbeta primers were used. The data were produced by immunoSEQ multiplex PCR, yet TCRdb's version contains in-frame clones alone and is incomplete. The repertoire consists of over 85,000 clones, with around 87% occurring once and the leading ten covering around 1.9%. Sequenced input: PBMCs. Source of these receptors: a man in his forties in good health and CMV-seronegative.

A word on this clone: A read error may account for a junction end that differs from germline. This rearrangement joins TRBV7-9 to TRBJ2-7; D is ambiguous. The CDR3 is made up of 12 amino acids. Germline-derived CDR1 and CDR2 are SEHNR and FQNEAQ (reference sequence). The DNA for the CDR3 is TGTGCCAGCAGCTCGAACTCCCACGAGCAGTACTTC. Translating gives CASSSNSHEQYF.

This chain joins TRBV18 and TRBJ1-5; TRBD1 matches 10 bases. The germline V gene encodes CDR1 KGHSH and CDR2 LQKENI. This CDR3 is built from 17 residues. J lost 5 bases, V lost 1 base, and 8 bases had no gene match. The CDR3 DNA reads as TGTGCCAGCTCACCACGGAACGGACAGGGGGGCGATCAGCCCCAGCATTTT. Amino acid sequence: CASSPRNGQGGDQPQHF.

The chain carries TRBV6-5 and TRBJ2-7, with 7 bases lining up with TRBD1. The CDR3 has 14 amino acids. The germline V gene encodes CDR1 MNHEY and CDR2 SVGAGI. V trimming: 1 base; J trimming: 6 bases; junction bases outside the gene matches: 6. In DNA form, the CDR3 reads TGTGCCAGCAGTTACTTCAGGGGGTCCAGCGAGCAGTACTTC. This codes for CASSYFRGSSEQYF.

The rearrangement uses TRBV6-1 and TRBJ1-5, with D possibly matching TRBD1 (6 bases). This CDR3 contains 15 residues. Per the germline V gene, CDR1 is MNHNS and CDR2 is SASEGT. V lost 4 bases and J lost 4, with 14 bases in between. The CDR3 nucleotides are TGTGCCAGCAGTGCCCGGGACACCACGAATCAGCCCCAGCATTTT. Translating gives CASSARDTTNQPQHF.

The rearrangement links TRBV28 to TRBJ1-4; 9 bases line up with TRBD1. In germline, CDR1 is MDHEN, CDR2 SYDVKM. V gave up 5 bases and J gave up 4 bases; unmatched junction bases: 5. The CDR3 totals 15 residues. CDR3 loop: CASSGTGGLNEKLFF. The CDR3 bases are TGTGCCAGCAGTGGAACAGGGGGCCTTAATGAAAAACTGTTTTTT.

This rearrangement joins TRBV7-2 to TRBJ1-5, with D possibly TRBD1 on 6 matching bases. V was shortened by 5 bases and J by 4 bases, with 12 bases between the two germline ends. Germline CDR1 and CDR2: SGHTA and FQGNSA. The CDR3 consists of 14 residues. This chain's CDR3 is CASSRDRTNQPQHF. CDR3 in DNA: TGTGCCAGCAGCCGCGACAGGACGAATCAGCCCCAGCATTTT.

The count of this clone is one. The chain uses TRBV5-4 and TRBJ2-3; D is uncertain. The CDR3 length is 11 residues. Trimming left V 4 bases short and J 8 bases short, with 8 bases between. Germline V CDR1 and CDR2: SGHNT, YYREEE (reference sequence). CDR3 nucleotide sequence: TGTGCCAGCAGCGAGCGAACTACGCAGTATTTT. Residues: CASSERTTQYF.

J is TRBJ2-5 and V is TRBV4-2; 9 bases are shared with TRBD2. Germline V gene data show CDR1 as LGHNA and CDR2 as YNFKEQ. The CDR3 spans 17 residues. With 0 bases clipped from V and 0 bases from J, the junction kept 5 bases outside the gene matches. This CDR3 reads CASSQDEAGGYQETQYF. The CDR3, as DNA: TGTGCCAGCAGCCAAGATGAGGCGGGGGGGTACCAAGAGACCCAGTACTTC.

The rearrangement links TRBV4-1 to TRBJ2-5; tentatively, D is TRBD1 (5 bases). Trimming removed 4 bases from V and 3 bases from J, with 15 bases in between. The germline CDR1 and CDR2 sequences are MGHRA and YSYEKL. CDR3 size: 15 residues. CDR3 sequence (DNA): TGCGCCAGCAGCCCAGGGCCACCGGACGAAGAGACCCAGTACTTC. It translates to CASSPGPPDEETQYF.

The chain joins TRBV2 to TRBJ1-5; D is perhaps TRBD1 (6 bases). With 7 bases removed from V and 6 bases from J, the gap between germline ends came to 13 bases. Germline V gene data show CDR1 as SNHLY and CDR2 as FYNNEI. The CDR3 runs 13 residues. This chain's CDR3 is CASKGGMVQPQHF. The CDR3, as DNA: TGTGCCAGCAAAGGGGGAATGGTTCAGCCCCAGCATTTT.

This clone was seen once. The chain employs TRBV7-2 and TRBJ1-2; 8 bases align to TRBD1. The CDR3 spans 14 residues. CDR1 and CDR2 from the germline V gene are SGHTA and FQGNSA. The V segment lost 2 bases and the J segment 4 bases; nucleotides outside the gene matches: 3. The CDR3 DNA sequence: TGTGCCAGCAGCTTATACAGGGGGGTCTATGGCTACACCTTC. Amino acid sequence: CASSLYRGVYGYTF.

The rearrangement links TRBV19 to TRBJ2-7; 10 bases align to TRBD2. CDR1 and CDR2 (germline): LNHDA, SQIVND (reference sequence). This CDR3 is built from 15 residues. V shed 4 bases, J shed 2 bases, and the junction held 5 bases outside the gene matches. CDR3 in amino acids: CASSTLLAGPYEQYF. The CDR3 nucleotides are TGTGCCAGTAGTACCTTACTAGCGGGGCCCTACGAGCAGTACTTC.

The genes are TRBV7-7 and TRBJ2-7; 7 nucleotides agree with TRBD1. Germline loops: CDR1 SSHAT, CDR2 FNYEAQ (reference sequence). This CDR3 has 15 residues. Trimming removed 0 bases from V and 0 bases from J; junction bases left unmatched: 2. The CDR3 reads CASSLAGGSSYEQYF. As DNA, the CDR3 is TGTGCCAGCAGCTTAGCAGGGGGCAGCTCCTACGAGCAGTACTTC.

Concerning this clone: This same CDR3 is encoded by further DNA sequences in the sample. This sequence joins TRBV5-1 and TRBJ1-2; D not resolved. CDR3 size: 13 residues. V gave up 0 bases and J gave up 5 bases, with 8 bases separating them. CDR1 is SGHRS, CDR2 YFSETQ, per germline. The CDR3 DNA follows: TGCGCCAGCAGCTTGGACAGCTCTTATGGCTACACCTTC. Its translation: CASSLDSSYGYTF.

The CDR3 DNA reads as TGTGCCAGCAGCATCGGACTAGCGGGGGCGGGGGGCTTTAATGAGCAGTTCTTC. Translation gives CASSIGLAGAGGFNEQFF. J is TRBJ2-1 and V is TRBV5-4; 13 positions agree with TRBD2. Germline values: CDR1 SGHNT, CDR2 YYREEE (reference sequence). V was pared by 4 bases and J by 7 bases, with 14 bases of the junction left unmatched. This CDR3 has 18 residues.

This rearrangement joins TRBV2 to TRBJ2-1, with 10 bases aligning to TRBD2. Germline loops: CDR1 SNHLY, CDR2 FYNNEI. V lost 4 bases and J lost 0; bases outside the gene matches: 0. CDR3 length: 15 amino acids. As DNA, the CDR3 is TGTGCCAGCAGTGTAGCGGGGGGCTCCTACAATGAGCAGTTCTTC. Translation: CASSVAGGSYNEQFF.

This clone was found a few times. CDR3 in amino acids: CASSSTGASSGNTIYF. The CDR3 nucleotides are TGTGCCAGTAGTTCGACAGGGGCTTCCTCTGGAAACACCATATATTTT. The chain has TRBV19 and TRBJ1-3, with TRBD1 matching 8 bases. This CDR3 comprises 16 residues. The V and J ends lost 5 bases and 0 bases, in that order; junction bases with no gene match: 6. Germline V lookup: CDR1 LNHDA, CDR2 SQIVND (reference sequence).

V is TRBV28 and J is TRBJ2-7; 8 nucleotides match TRBD1. CDR3 length equals 14 residues. Trimming removed 6 bases from V and 4 bases from J; junction bases left unmatched: 8. Germline V gives CDR1 MDHEN, CDR2 SYDVKM. CDR3 region: CASRPPGQVYEQYF. The CDR3 DNA sequence: TGTGCCAGCAGACCCCCGGGACAGGTTTACGAGCAGTACTTC.

The chain is built from TRBV5-4 and TRBJ2-3; 16 bases are shared with TRBD2. Germline loops: CDR1 SGHNT, CDR2 YYREEE (reference sequence). Trimming cost V 4 bases and J 5 bases; bases outside gene matches: 10. The CDR3 has 18 amino acids. CDR3 protein: CASSPGTSGGAGGDTQYF. The DNA for the CDR3 is TGTGCCAGCAGCCCGGGGACTAGCGGGGGGGCCGGTGGAGATACGCAGTATTTT.

The chain employs TRBV10-3 and TRBJ1-2; 7 bases are a match to TRBD1. There are 14 residues in the CDR3. The germline CDR1 and CDR2 sequences are ENHRY and SYGVKD. V lost 3 bases to trimming and J lost 8 bases; unmatched junction nucleotides: 9. CDR3 bases: TGTGCCATCAGTGACCAGAGACAGGGTGAGGGCTACACCTTC. This codes for CAISDQRQGEGYTF.